This TCR beta chain came from a study of blood T cell repertoires in COVID-19 (dated by TCRdb to the early 2020s). Concerning the study at large: Samples from collaborators originated in the United States, Italy and Spain and spanned both the acute and convalescent phases of COVID-19. The material from the prospective study consisted of cDNA or gDNA derived from T cells, B-cell-depleted T cells, or PBMCs. The dataset comprised deeply sampled blood TCRbeta repertoires from subjects exposed to, actively infected with, or recovered from COVID-19. A freely available public database, intended as a resource for researchers studying the immune response to SARS-CoV-2, is where the repertoires were released. The samples were drawn from two sources: the first 160 participants of the ongoing ImmuneRACE study, and about 1,300 subjects contributed by 6 global collaborators. The sample metadata nearly always contained a de-identified subject ID, COVID-19 status, age in years and sex. HLA class I and class II types, where available, came from metadata supplied by the sample provider rather than from assay-based typing.

Each collaborating institution followed its own protocols to collect whole blood in K2EDTA tubes. Collaborator samples were shipped for TCRbeta analysis as frozen whole blood, isolated PBMCs, or DNA extracted from either sample type. The CDR3 sequence holds 15 residues, the cysteine and phenylalanine included. Only the CDR3 DNA is retained, 45 bases long and in frame from the first base. As encoded in the germline V gene, CDR1 is KGHSH while CDR2 is LQKENI. V drops 2 bases and J drops 5 bases, leaving 10 bases in between. TCRbeta CDR3 regions were amplified from genomic DNA by means of the immunoSEQ Assay, a bias-controlled multiplex PCR. In the authors' own workflow: Nucleated cell counts per sample were estimated from amplification of reference gene primers within the assay. To quantify the absolute abundance of each unique TCRbeta CDR3 rearrangement, sequence reads were collapsed and filtered. For each sample, productive Simpson clonality was calculated as the square root of Simpson's diversity index across productive rearrangements. As stored in TCRdb, this immuneACCESS dataset retains in-frame rearrangements with V and J assigned. A fraction of the clones does not appear; measured against another copy, unresolved V genes explain less than half of the discrepancy, and the remainder lacks a known reason. That table is the source of V, J and clone size, and D and trimming were worked out from the DNA. Here the sample has about 67,000 clones; about 82% occur a single time. In total, the top ten clones hold about two fifths of the sample.

Concerning this clone itself: What antigen it recognizes has not been identified. No base qualities exist here, and no much larger clone lies one base off it.

The full study reports these points: The amount of clinical and demographic metadata varied by source and participant and was provided uncurated.

Material: peripheral blood. This receptor was taken from a human donor in a cohort sampled during active COVID-19. The sequence joins TRBV18 to TRBJ1-6; no confident D gene assignment can be made. The nucleotide sequence is TGTGCCAGCTCACCAAGGCAGGCCGATAATTCACCCCTCCACTTT. Translated, it reads CASSPRQADNSPLHF.